These 26 T cell receptor beta chains were sequenced from one sample in a study of cytomegalovirus exposure and HLA in healthy donors. 60 Vbeta and 13 Jbeta primers were used in PCR. Assay used: immunoSEQ multiplex PCR; TCRdb lists only in-frame clones, some missing. The table has under 200,000 clones, roughly 74% seen once. Material: PBMCs. Receptor source: a male donor in good health and CMV-seronegative.

This chain links TRBV11-2 with TRBJ2-3, with 10 positions matching TRBD1. Per the germline V gene, CDR1 is SGHAT and CDR2 is FQNNGV. This CDR3 contains 16 residues. V trimming: 5 bases; J trimming: 6 bases; junction bases outside the gene matches: 11. CDR3 region: CASSPPPGQGWDTQYF. CDR3 coding DNA: TGTGCCAGCAGCCCGCCCCCGGGACAGGGGTGGGATACGCAGTATTTT.

The V call is TRBV29-1, the J call TRBJ1-5, with 10 bases fitting TRBD1. CDR1 and CDR2 (germline): SQVTM, ANQGSEA. The CDR3 loop spans 14 amino acids. Trimming removed 4 bases from V and 5 bases from J; junction bases left unmatched: 5. The CDR3 nucleotides are TGCAGCGTTGCAACGGGACAGGGGCATCAGCCCCAGCATTTT. Translated: CSVATGQGHQPQHF. The complete variable domain, with remaining parts taken from reference TRBV29-1 and TRBJ1-5, reads SAVISQKPSRDICQRGTSLTIQCQVDSQVTMMFWYRQQPGQSLTLIATANQGSEATYESGFVIDKFPISRPNLTFSTLTVSNMSPEDSSIYLCSVATGQGHQPQHFGDGTRLSIL.

The gene calls are TRBV7-2 and TRBJ2-2, with D perhaps TRBD1 (6 bases). The CDR3 covers 14 residues. V was pared by 5 bases and J by 8 bases, with 15 bases between. The V gene's germline CDR1 is SGHTA and CDR2 FQGNSA. Here the CDR3 DNA reads TGTGCCAGCAGCATTCAGGGGTTGTCAGGGGAGCTGTTTTTT. Protein sequence: CASSIQGLSGELFF.

The chain employs TRBV7-9 and TRBJ1-5, with 7 bases fitting TRBD1. CDR1 SEHNR and CDR2 FQNEAQ come from the germline V gene (reference sequence). CDR3 length: 14 amino acids. The V segment lost 5 bases and the J segment 1 base; nucleotides outside the gene matches: 2. CDR3: CASSPGGSNQPQHF. CDR3 in DNA: TGTGCCAGCAGCCCAGGGGGAAGCAATCAGCCCCAGCATTTT.

Only a few counts were recorded for this clone. The rearrangement uses TRBV7-8 and TRBJ2-3, with TRBD2 identical over 7 bases. The germline V gene encodes CDR1 SGHVS and CDR2 FQNEAQ. This CDR3 is 12 amino acids long. The J segment lost 10 bases and the V segment lost 3 bases, leaving 4 bases of the junction unmatched. The CDR3 region is CASSLGGRAQYF. CDR3 nucleotides: TGTGCCAGCAGCTTGGGAGGGAGGGCGCAGTATTTT.

The CDR3 DNA follows: TGTGCCAGCAGTTACTTGGGACAGGCCTTCGAGCAGTACTTC. Its translation is CASSYLGQAFEQYF. The chain recombines TRBV6-5 with TRBJ2-5; 8 bases match TRBD1. The DNA end is more similar to TRBJ2-7, so the J call may be wrong. This CDR3 region has 14 residues. Germline lookup yields CDR1 MNHEY and CDR2 SVGAGI.

A word on this clone: The junction departs from the called germline gene at one end, perhaps through a read error. Here the CDR3 DNA reads TGCGCCGGCAGACTAGCGGGACCTAACTACGAGCAGTACTTC. Translation gives CAGRLAGPNYEQYF. The rearrangement joins TRBV10-1 to TRBJ2-5; TRBD2 aligns across 11 bases. The end of the DNA fits TRBJ2-7 better, so the J call may be wrong. Germline V gene sequence: CDR1 WNHNN, CDR2 SYGVQD (reference sequence). The CDR3 contains 14 residues.

In its sample, this clone was seen once. The chain recombines TRBV5-6 with TRBJ2-5; D ambiguous. Near its end, the DNA agrees better with TRBJ2-7, so the J call may be wrong. The germline V gene has CDR1 SGHDT and CDR2 YYEEEE. The CDR3 has 11 amino acids. The CDR3 DNA is TGTGTAAGCCCCAACTGCTACGAGCAGTACTTC. Translation gives CVSPNCYEQYF.

The V and J genes are TRBV7-2 and TRBJ2-7, with D maybe TRBD2 (5 bases). V was pared by 3 bases and J by 4 bases, with 10 bases between. The CDR3 is 13 amino acids. Germline lookup yields CDR1 SGHTA and CDR2 FQGNSA. Here the CDR3 reads CASSLGEPYEQYF. The CDR3 DNA follows: TGTGCCAGCAGCTTGGGAGAGCCGTACGAGCAGTACTTC. The full variable domain, completed using reference TRBV7-2 and TRBJ2-7, is GAGVSQSPSNKVTEKGKDVELRCDPISGHTALYWYRQSLGQGLEFLIYFQGNSAPDKSGLPSDRFSAERTGGSVSTLTIQRTQQEDSAVYLCASSLGEPYEQYFGPGTRLTVT.

Details on this clone: One end of the junction does not line up with germline, which may come from a read error. The chain carries TRBV7-9 and TRBJ2-5; 10 positions agree with TRBD2. The CDR3 contains 16 residues. Germline CDR1 reads SEHNR; CDR2 reads FQNEAQ (reference sequence). The CDR3 loop is CSSSSQLAGVVETQYF. CDR3 in DNA: TGTTCCAGCAGCTCCCAGCTAGCGGGAGTTGTTGAGACCCAGTACTTC.

This sequence joins TRBV27 and TRBJ2-1; the match to TRBD2 covers 7 bases. V shed 8 bases and J 5 bases; nucleotides not matched to a gene: 9. Germline CDR1 reads MNHEY; CDR2 reads SMNVEV (reference sequence). The CDR3 runs 14 residues. The CDR3 protein is CASCFSGLHNEQFF. CDR3 DNA: TGTGCCAGCTGCTTTAGCGGGCTCCACAATGAGCAGTTCTTC.

The chain joins TRBV5-4 to TRBJ1-4; 11 bases agree with TRBD1. The V gene end was trimmed by 4 bases and the J gene end by 8 bases; junction bases not matched to a gene: 7. The CDR3 is made up of 15 amino acids. Germline lookup yields CDR1 SGHNT and CDR2 YYREEE (reference sequence). CDR3 residues: CASSEGQGAWEKLFF. In DNA form, the CDR3 reads TGTGCCAGCAGCGAAGGACAGGGGGCTTGGGAAAAACTGTTTTTT.

The chain has TRBV25-1 and TRBJ1-4, with TRBD1 as a possible D gene (5 bases). This CDR3 has 15 residues. V lost 3 bases and J lost 1, with 9 bases in between. The germline V gene has CDR1 MGHDK and CDR2 SYGVNS. The CDR3 nucleotides read TGTGCCAGCAGTGACTCCGGGGGAACTAATGAAAAACTGTTTTTT. This gives the protein CASSDSGGTNEKLFF.

The chain employs TRBV18 and TRBJ2-2; 8 bases align to TRBD1. Germline-derived CDR1 and CDR2 are KGHSH and LQKENI. The junction had 2 bases not matched to a gene; V was cut back by 5 bases and J by 3 bases. This CDR3 contains 14 residues. CDR3 amino acids: CASSAQGDTGELFF. In DNA, the CDR3 is TGTGCCAGCTCAGCACAGGGGGACACCGGGGAGCTGTTTTTT.

The chain uses TRBV5-1 and TRBJ1-1; maybe TRBD1 (6 bases). Trimming removed 4 bases at V and 7 bases at J, with 17 bases between. In germline, CDR1 is SGHRS, CDR2 YFSETQ. The CDR3 has 14 residues. Written as DNA, the CDR3 is TGCGCCAGCAGCACCTCAGGGGTCATTAATGAAGCTTTCTTT. Amino acids: CASSTSGVINEAFF.

The sample holds a few counts of this clone. V usage is TRBV19 and J usage is TRBJ2-4, with a possible D match to TRBD2 (6 bases). The CDR3 is 17 residues long. Trimming took off 2 bases at V and 6 bases at J, with 20 bases between the two ends. Germline CDR1 is LNHDA and CDR2 is SQIVND (reference sequence). Written as DNA, the CDR3 is TGTGCCAGTAGTATATCCCGCGCGAAGGGAGCGGGAAACATTCAGTACTTC. It yields the protein CASSISRAKGAGNIQYF.

V and J are TRBV19 and TRBJ2-2, with 11 positions matching TRBD1. Germline CDR1 and CDR2: LNHDA and SQIVND (reference sequence). J gave up 5 bases and V 7 bases, and 3 bases lay outside the gene matches. CDR3 length equals 14 residues. As DNA, the CDR3 is TGTGCCAGTATGGACAGGGGGCGTACCGGGGAGCTGTTTTTT. Translated, it gives CASMDRGRTGELFF. Full variable domain (remainder filled in from reference TRBV19 and TRBJ2-2): DGGITQSPKYLFRKEGQNVTLSCEQNLNHDAMYWYRQDPGQGLRLIYYSQIVNDFQKGDIAEGYSVSREKKESFPLTVTSAQKNPTAFYLCASMDRGRTGELFFGEGSRLTVL.

This clone was recorded once. The chain combines TRBV16 with TRBJ1-2; TRBD1 agrees at 7 bases. The CDR3 extends over 15 amino acids. CDR1 is KGHSY and CDR2 is FQNENV in the germline V gene. V dropped 0 bases and J dropped 2; count of bases not matched to a gene: 3. The CDR3, as DNA: TGTGCCAGCAGCCAATCGGCAGGGGGGAACTATGGCTACACCTTC. The encoded protein is CASSQSAGGNYGYTF.

The V and J genes are TRBV6-1 and TRBJ2-7; D gene uncertain. Germline V gene lookup returns CDR1 MNHNS and CDR2 SASEGT. V was cut by 1 base and J by 3 bases, with 13 bases left in between. This CDR3 spans 15 amino acids. DNA of the CDR3: TGTGCCAGCAGTGAAGGACACCCCTCTTTCTACGAGCAGTACTTC. Residues: CASSEGHPSFYEQYF.

The sample holds a few counts of this clone. The rearrangement uses TRBV7-9 and TRBJ2-7; D unresolved. The V and J ends lost 1 base and 3 bases respectively, with 10 bases between them. This CDR3 has 14 residues. Germline CDR1 reads SEHNR; CDR2 reads FQNEAQ (reference sequence). The CDR3 protein is CASSLDSPNYEQYF. CDR3 coding DNA: TGTGCCAGCAGCTTAGATAGCCCGAACTACGAGCAGTACTTC.

The gene calls are TRBV6-1 and TRBJ1-1, with D unresolved. Looked up from germline, CDR1 is MNHNS and CDR2 is SASEGT. V was cut by 3 bases and J by 4 bases, with 12 bases left in between. CDR3 length equals 14 residues. The CDR3 is CASSDAGRATEAFF. CDR3 nucleotide sequence: TGTGCCAGCAGTGATGCCGGGAGGGCCACTGAAGCTTTCTTT.

V usage is TRBV2 and J usage is TRBJ1-1, with D tentatively TRBD1 (6 bases). The germline V gene encodes CDR1 SNHLY and CDR2 FYNNEI. Trimming shortened V by 7 bases and J by 6 bases, and 18 bases separated the two germline ends. This CDR3 has 14 residues. CDR3 region: CASIKAGAVPEAFF. The CDR3 nucleotides are TGTGCCAGCATCAAAGCAGGGGCGGTGCCTGAAGCTTTCTTT.

This chain uses TRBV5-6 with TRBJ2-1, with 12 bases aligning to TRBD2. The V gene end was trimmed by 6 bases and the J gene end by 5 bases; junction bases not matched to a gene: 12. The germline V gene has CDR1 SGHDT and CDR2 YYEEEE. The CDR3 has 17 amino acids. The CDR3 spells CASILLAGGPGHNEQFF. The CDR3 nucleotides are TGTGCCAGCATCCTCCTAGCGGGAGGGCCCGGTCACAATGAGCAGTTCTTC. Using reference TRBV5-6 and TRBJ2-1 for the parts outside the CDR3, the full variable domain is DAGVTQSPTHLIKTRGQQVTLRCSPKSGHDTVSWYQQALGQGPQFIFQYYEEEERQRGNFPDRFSGHQFPNYSSELNVNALLLGDSALYLCASILLAGGPGHNEQFFGPGTRLTVL.

This sequence joins TRBV7-3 and TRBJ2-1; 8 bases match TRBD1. V shed 4 bases, J shed 6 bases, and the junction held 11 bases outside the gene matches. CDR1 is SGHTA and CDR2 is FQGTGA in the germline V gene. CDR3 length: 16 amino acids. The CDR3 sequence: CASSSQGAGTVNEQFF. The CDR3 DNA follows: TGTGCCAGCAGCTCCCAGGGGGCCGGGACAGTCAATGAGCAGTTCTTC.

The rearrangement links TRBV7-6 to TRBJ1-3, with 8 bases matching TRBD1. Germline CDR1 is SGHVS and CDR2 is FNYEAQ. With V trimmed by 5 bases and J by 3 bases, 3 bases remained unmatched. This CDR3 comprises 14 residues. The CDR3 region is CASSTQGGGNTIYF. CDR3 nucleotides: TGTGCCAGCAGCACACAGGGGGGTGGAAACACCATATATTTT.

This clone was counted between two and nine times. The chain joins TRBV23-1 to TRBJ1-5; 7 nucleotides align to TRBD1. TRBV23-1 is noted as an ORF with a role that remains uncertain. With V trimmed by 2 bases and J by 5 bases, 12 bases remained unmatched. The CDR3 spans 17 residues. CDR3: CASSQTRATGSHQPQHF. The CDR3 region has the DNA TGCGCCAGCAGTCAAACGCGTGCGACAGGGTCCCATCAGCCCCAGCATTTT.